The entry that follows covers one T cell receptor beta chain sequence. In the original processing: The authors estimated nucleated cell counts from reference gene primer amplification. Sequenced by immunoSEQ multiplex PCR; TCRdb stores in-frame clones only, minus some. Clonal size and the V and J genes are those of that table, whereas D and trimming came from the DNA. The sample lists 30,000 or so clones, 84% occurring once. This sample is drawn from a study of blood T cell repertoires in COVID-19. About the research overall: COVID-19 samples collected from the United States, Italy and Spain covered acute and convalescent phases. Nucleic acid was either cDNA or gDNA, and it came from T cells, B-cell-depleted T cells, or PBMCs.

The length of the CDR3 is 13 residues. V lost 6 bases, J lost 3 bases, and 5 bases stayed unmatched. From germline, CDR1 is SGDLS and CDR2 YYNGEE. Sequenced: peripheral blood. The chain employs TRBV9 and TRBJ1-2; 7 nucleotides agree with TRBD1. The sequence derives from a man at least 80 years old with active COVID-19. CDR3 sequence: CASTLGTDYGYTF. Here the CDR3 DNA reads TGTGCCAGCACCCTAGGGACAGACTATGGCTACACCTTC.